This T cell receptor (beta chain) was recovered during a study of T cell clones after liver transplantation. Thawed unstimulated PBMCs were FACS-sorted by CD3, CD4 and CD8 into two populations. V dropped 5 bases and J dropped 1 base, with 23 bases sitting between them. Germline V gene sequence: CDR1 SGHTA, CDR2 FQGNSA. The CDR3 sequence is 18 residues long. Generated by immunoSEQ multiplex PCR, the TCRdb table keeps only in-frame clones and is missing some. There are about 75,000 clones in the sample; 80% to 85% occur only once, and 2% to 2.5% lies in the top ten. The receptor was isolated from a human patient who received a liver transplant. The graft donor may account for some of the T cells. This chain joins TRBV7-2 and TRBJ2-5; weak D call: TRBD2 (7 bases). The sequences come from CD4+ T cells from blood, collected less than 50 months after liver transplant. Written as DNA, the CDR3 is TGTGCCAGCAGCAATTCGTTCACAGGGAGGGTGATCCAAGAGACCCAGTACTTC. Protein product: CASSNSFTGRVIQETQYF. The variable domain in full, completed from reference TRBV7-2 and TRBJ2-5, reads GAGVSQSPSNKVTEKGKDVELRCDPISGHTALYWYRQSLGQGLEFLIYFQGNSAPDKSGLPSDRFSAERTGGSVSTLTIQRTQQEDSAVYLCASSNSFTGRVIQETQYFGPGTRLLVL.